The 32 T cell receptor beta chains below come from one sample, sequenced in a study of Ad26.COV2.S vaccination and SARS-CoV-2 variants. Regarding treatment: roughly 18 received Ad26.COV2.S at low or high dose, single or two shots; 5 received placebo; per-sample allocation not given. Samples came from day 63 after the first vaccine or placebo injection. Assay: immunoSEQ multiplex PCR; the TCRdb copy retains only in-frame clones and omits some. Counted here are 430,000 or so clones, 90% occurring once; the ten biggest clones make up roughly an eighth. The source material was peripheral blood, sampled in a trial of Ad26.COV2.S vaccine versus placebo. These receptors were obtained from a person aged 18-60 years who received the Ad26.COV2.S COVID-19 vaccine or a placebo.

For the CDR3, the DNA is TGTGCCTGGGATCTTTCGCCAGGGGGAAAGGGAAACACCATATATTTT. It is translated as CAWDLSPGGKGNTIYF. The chain recombines TRBV30 with TRBJ1-3; 7 bases line up with TRBD1. The V segment lost 5 bases and the J segment 4 bases; nucleotides outside the gene matches: 14. Germline V gene data show CDR1 as GTSNPN and CDR2 as SVGIG (reference sequence). The CDR3 has 16 amino acids.

The V and J genes are TRBV28 and TRBJ2-3; 7 bases line up with TRBD2. Germline CDR1 is MDHEN and CDR2 is SYDVKM. Trimming took 4 bases from V and 0 from J; bases not matched to a gene: 13. The CDR3 sequence is 18 residues long. The CDR3 loop reads CASSWRPRGVSSTDTQYF. In nucleotides, the CDR3 is TGTGCCAGCAGTTGGAGACCCCGGGGGGTCTCTAGCACAGATACGCAGTATTTT.

V is TRBV7-3 and J is TRBJ2-4; a weak D match, TRBD2 (6 bases). In germline, CDR1 is SGHTA, CDR2 FQGTGA. Trimming shortened V by 4 bases and J by 12 bases, and 13 bases separated the two germline ends. The CDR3 has 12 amino acids. This CDR3 is CASSCSRESQYF. CDR3 nucleotide sequence: TGTGCCAGCAGCTGCTCTCGGGAGAGTCAGTACTTC.

V gene TRBV7-2 combines with J gene TRBJ2-7, with 8 bases aligning to TRBD2. The CDR3 consists of 15 residues. Germline loops: CDR1 SGHTA, CDR2 FQGNSA. Unmatched junction bases numbered 9, after V lost 4 bases and J lost 4 bases. The CDR3, as DNA: TGTGCCAGCAGCTCGGCCGGGACTAGTCAATACGAGCAGTACTTC. Encoded protein: CASSSAGTSQYEQYF.

The chain has TRBV25-1 and TRBJ1-1; D gene ambiguous. Trimming left V 1 base short and J 4 bases short, with 13 bases between. CDR1 is MGHDK and CDR2 is SYGVNS in the germline V gene. The CDR3 runs to 15 residues. As DNA, the CDR3 is TGTGCCAGCAGTGAATTCGGGAACAGACGCACTGAAGCTTTCTTT. Protein sequence: CASSEFGNRRTEAFF.

V gene TRBV11-2 combines with J gene TRBJ2-7, with 16 bases aligning to TRBD2. Germline-derived CDR1 and CDR2 are SGHAT and FQNNGV. The J segment lost 4 bases and the V segment lost 1 base, leaving 4 bases of the junction unmatched. The length of the CDR3 is 17 residues. The CDR3 spells CASSLVRGLAGGYEQYF. The CDR3, as DNA: TGTGCCAGCAGCTTAGTTCGGGGACTAGCGGGAGGGTACGAGCAGTACTTC.

This chain links TRBV19 with TRBJ2-1; possibly TRBD1 for D (6 bases). The CDR3 consists of 15 residues. The V end was cut by 3 bases, the J end by 8 bases, with 17 bases between. Per germline, CDR1 LNHDA and CDR2 SQIVND (reference sequence). The CDR3, as DNA: TGTGCCAGTAGTATCCTCCGGTCCCCAGGGGATGAGCAGTTCTTC. Translating it yields CASSILRSPGDEQFF.

The CDR3 sequence: CASSSTDTPYEQYF. Written as DNA, the CDR3 is TGTGCCAGCAGTTCCACGGACACTCCCTACGAGCAGTACTTC. This chain connects TRBV6-2 or TRBV6-3 to TRBJ2-7; D possibly corresponds to TRBD1 (5 bases). Germline CDR1 and CDR2: MNHEY and SVGEGT. There are 14 residues in the CDR3. Between the trimmed V and J ends, which lost 4 bases and 2 bases, there was a span of 12 bases.

This clone is a singleton in its sample. The gene calls are TRBV27 and TRBJ2-7; TRBD2 agrees at 8 bases. J gave up 7 bases and V 1 base, and 6 bases lay outside the gene matches. The CDR3 is 14 residues long. Germline V gene sequence: CDR1 MNHEY, CDR2 SMNVEV (reference sequence). This CDR3 reads CASSLYNSGGEQYF. The CDR3 nucleotides read TGTGCCAGCAGTTTATATAACTCGGGAGGGGAGCAGTACTTC.

This rearrangement joins TRBV7-2 to TRBJ2-7; 10 bases map to TRBD2. Germline CDR1 and CDR2: SGHTA and FQGNSA. V shed 5 bases, J shed 6 bases, and the junction held 13 bases outside the gene matches. This CDR3 region has 16 residues. The CDR3 DNA follows: TGTGCCAGCAGCCCCAACGGGCTAGCGGGAGCGTTCGAGCAGTACTTC. Translating gives CASSPNGLAGAFEQYF.

The rearrangement uses TRBV6-5 and TRBJ1-5; D call uncertain. The V and J ends lost 8 bases and 0 bases respectively, with 11 bases between them. Germline assignment: CDR1 MNHEY and CDR2 SVGAGI. This CDR3 comprises 14 residues. Here the CDR3 reads CASGSPYSNQPQHF. DNA of the CDR3: TGTGCCAGCGGAAGTCCATATAGCAATCAGCCCCAGCATTTT.

On this clone itself: A read error may account for a junction end that differs from germline. The chain couples TRBV19 to TRBJ1-5; D unresolved. The CDR3 covers 10 residues. Germline V gives CDR1 LNHDA, CDR2 SQIVND (reference sequence). The DNA of the CDR3 is TGTGCCAGGTTAGCATGTGGCGGGCCTTTT. Translating gives CARLACGGPF.

V is TRBV6-5 and J is TRBJ2-5; either TRBD1 or TRBD2 may fit D (5 bases each). The CDR3 consists of 16 residues. Germline loops: CDR1 MNHEY, CDR2 SVGAGI. Between the trimmed V and J ends, which lost 2 bases and 4 bases, there was a span of 17 bases. The CDR3 DNA reads TGTGCCAGCAGTTACGCAGGGATCGGGGTAGGAGAGACCCAGTACTTC. Protein: CASSYAGIGVGETQYF.

This clone has just one count. This rearrangement joins TRBV2 to TRBJ2-5, with 12 bases matching TRBD1. Trimming cost V 7 bases and J 5 bases; bases outside gene matches: 5. CDR3 size: 14 residues. The germline V gene has CDR1 SNHLY and CDR2 FYNNEI. CDR3 amino acids: CASTRDRGPETQYF. DNA of the CDR3: TGTGCCAGCACTCGGGACAGGGGGCCCGAGACCCAGTACTTC.

The chain combines TRBV2 with TRBJ2-7; D tentatively fits TRBD1 or TRBD2 (6 bases each). This CDR3 spans 14 amino acids. Germline values: CDR1 SNHLY, CDR2 FYNNEI. Trimming took off 7 bases at V and 13 bases at J, with 26 bases between the two ends. CDR3: CASKKGGTNFFQYF. In DNA, the CDR3 is TGTGCCAGCAAGAAGGGCGGGACAAACTTCTTCCAATACTTC.

The chain combines TRBV18 with TRBJ1-5; TRBD1 agrees at 7 bases. The ends lost 6 bases at V and 4 bases at J; junction bases unmatched: 3. CDR1 KGHSH and CDR2 LQKENI come from the germline V gene. The CDR3 length is 13 residues. This CDR3 is CASSPGQNQPQHF. DNA of the CDR3: TGTGCCAGCTCTCCGGGACAGAATCAGCCCCAGCATTTT.

The chain is built from TRBV7-9 and TRBJ2-5; 8 nucleotides line up with TRBD1. The junction had 6 bases not matched to a gene; V was cut back by 1 base and J by 2 bases. Germline V gene lookup returns CDR1 SEHNR and CDR2 FQNEAQ (reference sequence). The CDR3 runs 16 residues. This CDR3 is CASSLGQGADQETQYF. The CDR3 bases are TGTGCCAGCAGCTTAGGCCAGGGGGCAGATCAAGAGACCCAGTACTTC.

This sequence joins TRBV6-2 or TRBV6-3 and TRBJ1-4; tentatively, D is TRBD1 (6 bases). This CDR3 spans 16 amino acids. The V gene's germline CDR1 is MNHEY and CDR2 SVGEGT. The V gene lost 2 bases and the J gene lost 8 bases, with 18 bases spanning the gap. CDR3 sequence: CASSYHGTPRLEKLFF. CDR3 sequence (DNA): TGTGCCAGCAGTTACCATGGGACACCCCGGTTGGAAAAACTGTTTTTT.

The rearrangement uses TRBV19 and TRBJ2-2; D is unresolved. V was shortened by 9 bases and J by 2 bases, with 13 bases between the two germline ends. Looked up from germline, CDR1 is LNHDA and CDR2 is SQIVND (reference sequence). CDR3 length: 14 amino acids. CDR3 sequence reads: CASSLIINTGELFF. In DNA, the CDR3 is TGTGCCAGCTCGTTAATTATAAACACCGGGGAGCTGTTTTTT.

The rearrangement uses TRBV19 and TRBJ2-1, with a tentative D call TRBD2 (6 bases). Germline lookup yields CDR1 LNHDA and CDR2 SQIVND (reference sequence). This CDR3 has 13 residues. V was clipped by 7 bases and J by 7 bases, with 14 bases between them. The CDR3 coding sequence is TGTGCCAGTACCCGGGACTCGTTGAATGAGCAGTTCTTC. Amino acid sequence: CASTRDSLNEQFF.

The chain is built from TRBV2 and TRBJ1-5; the match to TRBD1 covers 7 bases. The germline gives CDR1 SNHLY, CDR2 FYNNEI. This CDR3 is 15 amino acids long. J was trimmed by 1 base and V by 4 bases; bases with no gene match: 4. CDR3 sequence: CASSGGQASNQPQHF. DNA of the CDR3: TGTGCCAGCAGTGGCGGACAGGCGAGCAATCAGCCCCAGCATTTT.

The V gene is TRBV7-3, the J gene TRBJ2-1; unclear D gene. The germline V and J ends were trimmed by 5 bases and 4 bases, with 9 bases remaining between them. This CDR3 has 13 amino acids. Germline CDR1 SGHTA, CDR2 FQGTGA. The CDR3 loop reads CASSPPGYNEQFF. CDR3 in DNA: TGTGCCAGCAGCCCGCCCGGATACAATGAGCAGTTCTTC.

The chain carries TRBV7-2 and TRBJ1-1, with D tentatively TRBD1 (6 bases). V lost 5 bases and J lost 1, with 14 bases in between. CDR1 and CDR2 from the germline V gene are SGHTA and FQGNSA. The CDR3 has 15 amino acids. The chain's CDR3 is CASSPTGKGNTEAFF. The CDR3, as DNA: TGTGCCAGCAGCCCAACAGGGAAGGGGAACACTGAAGCTTTCTTT.

This clone was counted a single time. The chain uses TRBV25-1 and TRBJ1-4; D ambiguous. The V and J ends lost 3 bases and 8 bases respectively, with 7 bases between them. This CDR3 region has 12 residues. In germline, CDR1 is MGHDK, CDR2 SYGVNS. CDR3 nucleotides: TGTGCCAGCAGTGACATGATAGAAAAACTGTTTTTT. Its protein product is CASSDMIEKLFF.

This sequence joins TRBV6-6 and TRBJ2-7; 9 nucleotides line up with TRBD1. This CDR3 is built from 14 residues. Germline CDR1 and CDR2: MNHNY and SVGAGI (reference sequence). V gave up 5 bases and J gave up 2 bases; unmatched junction bases: 4. DNA for the CDR3: TGTGCCAGCAGTCGACAGGGGGGGGCCTACGAGCAGTACTTC. It encodes CASSRQGGAYEQYF.

J is TRBJ2-3 and V is TRBV7-2; 15 bases fit TRBD2. V shed 5 bases, J shed 10 bases, and the junction held 10 bases outside the gene matches. The CDR3 totals 16 residues. Germline V lookup: CDR1 SGHTA, CDR2 FQGNSA. CDR3 loop: CASSPGLAGGPVSQYF. The DNA for the CDR3 is TGTGCCAGCAGCCCCGGACTAGCGGGAGGGCCAGTATCGCAGTATTTT. The full variable domain, its missing parts supplied by reference TRBV7-2 and TRBJ2-3, is GAGVSQSPSNKVTEKGKDVELRCDPISGHTALYWYRQSLGQGLEFLIYFQGNSAPDKSGLPSDRFSAERTGGSVSTLTIQRTQQEDSAVYLCASSPGLAGGPVSQYFGPGTRLTVL.

The rearrangement joins TRBV28 to TRBJ2-4; TRBD1 matches 12 bases. Germline V gives CDR1 MDHEN, CDR2 SYDVKM. V was pared by 5 bases and J by 9 bases, with 17 bases of the junction left unmatched. This CDR3 contains 18 residues. The CDR3 nucleotides are TGTGCCAGCAGTCAAAAAGGGACAGGGGGCTATAGCAGGGGCATTCAGTACTTC. It encodes CASSQKGTGGYSRGIQYF.

J is TRBJ2-1 and V is TRBV11-3; the match to TRBD2 covers 8 bases. CDR3 size: 13 residues. Germline-derived CDR1 and CDR2 are SGHNT and YENEEA. V shed 0 bases, J shed 13 bases, and the junction held 5 bases outside the gene matches. DNA of the CDR3: TGTGCCAGCAGCTTAGAAGATAGCGGGAAACAGTTCTTC. Translating gives CASSLEDSGKQFF.

This chain links TRBV15 with TRBJ1-2; the D gene is possibly TRBD1 (5 bases). CDR1 and CDR2 from the germline V gene are LNHNV and YYDKDF (reference sequence). This CDR3 has 13 amino acids. The V gene lost 0 bases and the J gene lost 6 bases, with 8 bases spanning the gap. Here the CDR3 reads CATSRDRVDGYTF. The CDR3 DNA sequence: TGTGCCACCAGCAGAGACAGGGTAGATGGCTACACCTTC.

This sequence joins TRBV25-1 and TRBJ1-1; a possible D gene is TRBD1 (5 bases). Per germline, CDR1 MGHDK and CDR2 SYGVNS. The CDR3 extends over 14 amino acids. Trimming took 1 base from V and 8 from J, leaving 14 bases between them. The CDR3 region is CASSESRVGAEAFF. The CDR3 coding sequence is TGTGCCAGCAGTGAATCCAGGGTGGGAGCGGAAGCTTTCTTT.

The V and J genes are TRBV30 and TRBJ1-5; D gene ambiguous. Germline loops: CDR1 GTSNPN, CDR2 SVGIG (reference sequence). Between the trimmed V and J ends, which lost 5 bases and 6 bases, there was a span of 14 bases. This CDR3 has 13 residues. CDR3 in amino acids: CAWSPFAGQPQHF. The CDR3 bases are TGTGCCTGGTCCCCTTTTGCAGGTCAGCCCCAGCATTTT.

The chain links TRBV19 to TRBJ2-2; tentative D call: TRBD1 (6 bases). This CDR3 spans 16 amino acids. V lost 4 bases and J lost 5, with 17 bases in between. Germline V lookup: CDR1 LNHDA, CDR2 SQIVND (reference sequence). CDR3 nucleotide sequence: TGTGCCAGTAGTAAGAAATCCGGGACACCAACCGGGGAGCTGTTTTTT. Residues: CASSKKSGTPTGELFF.